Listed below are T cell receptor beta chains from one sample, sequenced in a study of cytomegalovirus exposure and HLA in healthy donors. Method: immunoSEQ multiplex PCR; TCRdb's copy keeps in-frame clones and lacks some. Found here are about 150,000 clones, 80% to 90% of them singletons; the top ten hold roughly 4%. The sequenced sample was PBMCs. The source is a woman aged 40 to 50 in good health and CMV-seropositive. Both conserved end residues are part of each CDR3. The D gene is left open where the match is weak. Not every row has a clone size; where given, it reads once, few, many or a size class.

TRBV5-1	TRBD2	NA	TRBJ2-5	CASSSSGTSLETQYF	TGCGCCAGCAGCTCCTCCGGGACTAGCTTGGAGACCCAGTACTTC
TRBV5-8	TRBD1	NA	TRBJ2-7	CASSLKRDRPFEQYF	TGTGCCAGCAGCTTGAAACGGGACAGGCCCTTTGAGCAGTACTTC
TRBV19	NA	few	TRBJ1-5	CASGSGVDQPQHF	TGTGCCAGTGGGTCAGGGGTGGATCAGCCCCAGCATTTT
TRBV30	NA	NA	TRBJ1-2	CAWSTDTNYGYTF	TGTGCCTGGAGTACCGACACGAATTATGGCTACACCTTC
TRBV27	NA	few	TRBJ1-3	CASRGDSSSGNTIYF	TGTGCCAGCCGGGGGGACTCCAGCTCTGGAAACACCATATATTTT
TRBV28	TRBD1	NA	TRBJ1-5	CASSPRGHGNQPQHF	TGTGCCAGCAGTCCCAGGGGGCATGGCAATCAGCCCCAGCATTTT
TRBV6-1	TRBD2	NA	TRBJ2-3	CASSRGTSEDTQYF	TGTGCCTCGAGCCGGGGGACTAGCGAAGATACGCAGTATTTT
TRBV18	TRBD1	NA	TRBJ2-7	CASSPGGTGTREQYF	TGTGCCAGCTCACCTGGAGGGACAGGGACGCGCGAGCAGTACTTC
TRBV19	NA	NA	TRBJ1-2	CASSRGVGWGYTF	TGTGCCAGCTCCCGAGGAGTAGGCTGGGGCTACACCTTC
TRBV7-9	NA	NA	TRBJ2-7	CASSPGVNVLSEEQYF	TGTGCCAGCAGCCCGGGAGTTAATGTTTTGTCCGAGGAGCAGTACTTC
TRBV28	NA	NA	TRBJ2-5	CASSQVRGRGETQYF	TGTGCCAGCAGTCAAGTCCGGGGCAGGGGAGAGACCCAGTACTTC
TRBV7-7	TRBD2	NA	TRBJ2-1	CASSLGLAGVNEQFF	TGTGCCAGCAGCCTCGGACTAGCGGGAGTCAATGAGCAGTTCTTC
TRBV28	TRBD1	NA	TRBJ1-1	CASTRTGKDFEAFF	TGTGCCAGCACCCGGACAGGAAAGGACTTCGAAGCTTTCTTT
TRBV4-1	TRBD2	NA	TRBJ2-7	CASSQEKVAGGIYEQYF	TGCGCCAGCAGCCAAGAAAAGGTAGCGGGAGGGATATACGAGCAGTACTTC
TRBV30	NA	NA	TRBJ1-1	CAWSHTGEAFF	TGTGCCTGGAGCCATACAGGGGAAGCTTTCTTT
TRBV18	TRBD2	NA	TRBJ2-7	CASSPDSGGFREQYF	TGTGCCAGCTCACCAGATAGCGGGGGGTTTAGAGAGCAGTACTTC
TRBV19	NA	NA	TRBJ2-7	CASSTGSYEQYF	TGTGCCAGTAGTACGGGTAGCTACGAGCAGTACTTC
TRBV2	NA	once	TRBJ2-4	CASNLVAEHKNIQYF	TGTGCCAGCAATTTGGTGGCGGAACACAAAAACATTCAGTACTTC
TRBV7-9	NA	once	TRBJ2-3	CASSGLGGPKSTDTQYF	TGTGCCAGCAGCGGACTGGGGGGACCCAAGAGCACAGATACGCAGTATTTT
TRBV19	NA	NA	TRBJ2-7	CASSISGESYEQYF	TGTGCCAGTAGTATTTCGGGGGAATCCTACGAGCAGTACTTC
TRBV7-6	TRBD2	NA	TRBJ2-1	CASSPPAGGPREQFF	TGTGCCAGCAGCCCCCCAGCGGGAGGGCCACGTGAGCAGTTCTTC
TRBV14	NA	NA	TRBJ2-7	CASSQDSVYEQYF	TGTGCCAGCAGCCAAGATTCAGTCTACGAGCAGTACTTC
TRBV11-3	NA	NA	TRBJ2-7	CASSSRLQGGTYEQYF	TGTGCCAGCAGCTCGCGACTCCAGGGGGGAACCTACGAGCAGTACTTC
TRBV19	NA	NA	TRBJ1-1	CASTQGGEAFF	TGTGCCAGTACCCAAGGCGGTGAAGCTTTCTTT